Listed below are T cell receptor beta chains from one sample, sequenced in a study of T-cell reconstitution after alpha-beta-depleted transplantation in children. TCRdb re-called the PCR reads with MiXCR, one entry per CDR3 protein. The data contain a few hundred thousand distinct CDR3 sequences, roughly 30% of them seen just once; the ten biggest clones take up around a third. Sequences were derived from PBMCs, sampled before TCRalphabeta/CD19-depleted stem cell transplant. The source of these receptors is a boy under three years old with Wiskott-Aldrich syndrome, due to receive a stem cell transplant. CDR3s leave out the opening cysteine and the closing phenylalanine or tryptophan. A clone size is listed for some rows: how often the clone was seen (once, few, many), or a class if it is expanded.

TRBJ2-3,13,TRBV20-1,-,SARRTAASTDTQY
TRBJ2-7,13,TRBV7-8,few,ASSLKASGPYEQY
TRBJ2-1,13,TRBV5-1,few,ASQPGLTHLNEQF
TRBJ2-6,17,TRBV5-1,once,ASSSLPGLLSSGANVLT
TRBJ2-2,14,TRBV11-2,-,ASSDRLAGANGELF
TRBJ2-3,14,TRBV5-1,-,ASSLSRLANTDTQY
TRBJ1-5,12,TRBV28,-,ASRLSGGDQPQH
TRBJ2-3,11,TRBV10-3,few,AISFGATDTQY
TRBJ2-7,10,TRBV20-1,-,SARQWTHEQY
TRBJ2-7,13,TRBV6-2/TRBV6-3,-,ASSFSGLALHEQY
TRBJ2-1,11,TRBV10-1,few,ASSEGAYNEQF
TRBJ2-5,14,TRBV7-9,-,ASSLPGALAPETQY
TRBJ2-1,13,TRBV5-1,-,ASSLGLADDNEQF
TRBJ2-3,13,TRBV7-6,-,ASSLDPGLGDTQY
TRBJ2-5,13,TRBV5-1,-,ASSLTSGGGETQY
TRBJ2-7,13,TRBV20-1,-,SAAEGSGSPYEQY
TRBJ1-1,10,TRBV5-1,-,ASSLGQDEAF
TRBJ2-1,13,TRBV5-1,-,ASSLAASFYDEQF
TRBJ2-7,15,TRBV4-1,-,ASSHTFGGRTTYEQY
TRBJ2-2,15,TRBV5-1,few,ASSLRGLAENTGELF
TRBJ1-2,12,TRBV7-9,few,ASSLDSSLYGYT
TRBJ2-7,12,TRBV29-1,few,SVDVRDRGYEQY
TRBJ1-3,12,TRBV12-3/TRBV12-4,few,ASTIGASGNTIY
TRBJ2-1,13,TRBV3-1,few,ASSQDTLAGVGKF
TRBJ2-3,10,TRBV29-1,-,SVEISTDTQY
TRBJ2-1,12,TRBV18,-,ASSPPEGAGFQF
TRBJ2-1,17,TRBV28,-,ASSQYLGGEGLYYNEQF
TRBJ2-1,12,TRBV3-1,-,ASSQGVTNNEQF
TRBJ2-5,14,TRBV5-6,few,ASSRHSGSSDKTQY
TRBJ1-5,13,TRBV6-1,few,ASSEALGPNQPQH
TRBJ2-1,14,TRBV10-3,few,AISEPRGSSYNEQF
TRBJ2-3,13,TRBV29-1,-,SVEWQNPSTDTQY
TRBJ2-1,14,TRBV24-1,-,ATSDSLAPSYNEQF
TRBJ1-6,14,TRBV27,few,ASSRQPGQSNSPLH
TRBJ1-6,12,TRBV5-1,few,ASSLGDSSSPLH
TRBJ2-3,14,TRBV10-3,few,AIRSTSGRSSDTQY
TRBJ2-1,13,TRBV12-3/TRBV12-4,few,ASSLSSGRYNEQF
TRBJ2-1,13,TRBV10-3,-,AISEGLAGVGEQF
TRBJ2-7,13,TRBV7-6,few,ASSLGPGEDYEQY
TRBJ1-2,12,TRBV9,once,ASSVLGGRGGYT
TRBJ1-4,13,TRBV11-2,few,ASSLGLRDREKLF
TRBJ2-1,14,TRBV7-8,few,ASRSERGSSYNEQF
TRBJ1-5,15,TRBV5-1,-,ASSRKVRQGYNQPQH
TRBJ2-1,13,TRBV5-1,-,ASRSGTSGTNEQF
TRBJ2-7,12,TRBV5-1,-,ASSWGQGANEQY
TRBJ2-1,14,TRBV21-1,-,ASSTKGTSGYNEQF
TRBJ2-1,12,TRBV5-1,few,ASSLAPGGDEQF
TRBJ2-1,13,TRBV5-1,-,ASSLARLPQGEQF
TRBJ2-5,13,TRBV4-2,-,ASSQVPSGKETQY
TRBJ2-1,10,TRBV5-1,few,ASRYNYNEQF
TRBJ2-3,12,TRBV5-1,few,ASSLATGPDTQY
TRBJ2-1,12,TRBV12-3/TRBV12-4,-,ASSWGLARGEQF
TRBJ2-7,15,TRBV24-1,-,ATSDRKSGPRAYEQY
TRBJ2-1,13,TRBV12-3/TRBV12-4,-,ASTLTSGTYNEQF